The present T cell receptor (beta chain) was sequenced within a study of T cell responses to AZD1222 COVID-19 vaccine. Study-wide context: Some second doses came at about 4 weeks and others at about 12 weeks; these were pooled. Study-wide results and caveats: Repertoire sampling occurred only after the peak T cell response. There were mostly white British donors and more females than males, and clonal diversity was possibly underestimated.

V was trimmed by 0 bases and J by 4 bases, leaving 18 bases between them. The CDR3 covers 17 residues. Germline values: CDR1 MGHRA, CDR2 YSYEKL. Comment on this clone: Its antigen is currently unknown.

Only in-frame clones appear in the TCRdb table, and some are missing; sequencing was by immunoSEQ multiplex PCR. The sample has 110,000 or so clones, around 89% seen once. The clonotype originates from an adult in good health. Here the sequenced sample was peripheral blood, taken on day 0 of AZD1222 vaccination. The chain is built from TRBV4-1 and TRBJ2-5; D may match TRBD1 or TRBD2 (6 bases each). The CDR3 region is CASSQEMGPGAGETQYF. The CDR3 region has the DNA TGCGCCAGCAGCCAAGAGATGGGGCCGGGGGCCGGAGAGACCCAGTACTTC.